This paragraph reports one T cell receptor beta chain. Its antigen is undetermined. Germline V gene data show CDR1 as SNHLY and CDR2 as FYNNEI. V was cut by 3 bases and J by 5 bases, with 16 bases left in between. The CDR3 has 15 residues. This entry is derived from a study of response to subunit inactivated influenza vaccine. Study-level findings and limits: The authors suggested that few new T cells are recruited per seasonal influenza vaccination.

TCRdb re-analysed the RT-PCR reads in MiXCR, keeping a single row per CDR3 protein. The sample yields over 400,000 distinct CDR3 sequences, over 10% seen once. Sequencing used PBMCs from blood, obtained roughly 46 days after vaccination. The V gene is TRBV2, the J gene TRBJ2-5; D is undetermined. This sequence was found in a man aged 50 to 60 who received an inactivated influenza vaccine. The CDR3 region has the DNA TGTGCCAGCAGTGATTTAGGGCAGGAGTGGGAGACCCAGTACTTC. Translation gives CASSDLGQEWETQYF.